This entry lists 10 T cell receptor beta chains sequenced from one sample in a study of OX40 agonist ivuxolimab in advanced cancers. TCRdb keeps only in-frame clones here, not all; method: immunoSEQ multiplex PCR. This sample carries about 64,000 clones, roughly 80% of them seen once, and the ten largest clones take approximately 5.2%. The input for sequencing was CD4+ or CD8+ T cells sorted from blood, taken in a trial of the OX40 agonist ivuxolimab. The receptors originated from an adult with an advanced solid tumor such as melanoma, head and neck, liver or kidney cancer.

This chain connects TRBV11-2 to TRBJ2-6; 9 bases align to TRBD1. The CDR3 sequence is 19 residues long. CDR1 and CDR2 from the germline V gene are SGHAT and FQNNGV. J was trimmed by 0 bases and V by 4 bases; bases with no gene match: 10. CDR3 loop: CASSSMRTGDYSGANVLTF. DNA for the CDR3: TGTGCCAGCAGCTCGATGAGGACAGGGGATTACTCTGGGGCCAACGTCCTGACTTTC.

The CDR3 DNA sequence: TGTGCCAGCAGTGCGAGCCGCAACAACTATGGCTACACCTTC. Translated, it gives CASSASRNNYGYTF. The rearrangement uses TRBV4-2 and TRBJ1-2; D is unresolved. Germline V gene lookup returns CDR1 LGHNA and CDR2 YNFKEQ. The CDR3 sequence is 14 residues long. Trimming removed 6 bases at V and 2 bases at J, with 13 bases between.

In its sample, this clone is large (0.1 to 1%). The CDR3 spells CASSLEGTGGEKLFF. CDR3 coding DNA: TGTGCCAGCAGCCTAGAGGGAACCGGGGGTGAAAAACTGTTTTTT. The chain couples TRBV2 to TRBJ1-4; tentative D call: TRBD1 (5 bases). This CDR3 has 15 residues. CDR1 and CDR2 (germline): SNHLY, FYNNEI. With 6 bases removed from V and 7 bases from J, the gap between germline ends came to 18 bases.

CDR3 bases: TGTGCCAGCAGCTTAGGCATAGCAGATACGCAGTATTTT. Translating it yields CASSLGIADTQYF. The chain employs TRBV7-6 and TRBJ2-3; D is ambiguous. Trimming removed 1 base from V and 4 bases from J, with 6 bases in between. Germline CDR1 SGHVS, CDR2 FNYEAQ. This CDR3 contains 13 residues. Combining the CDR3 with reference TRBV7-6 and TRBJ2-3 gives the whole variable domain GAGVSQSPRYKVTKRGQDVALRCDPISGHVSLYWYRQALGQGPEFLTYFNYEAQQDKSGLPNDRFSAERPEGSISTLTIQRTEQRDSAMYRCASSLGIADTQYFGPGTRLTVL.

Notes on this clone: Other DNA sequences in the sample encode the same CDR3. V usage is TRBV5-1 and J usage is TRBJ1-1; the D is unclear. The CDR3 runs to 14 residues. Germline V gene data show CDR1 as SGHRS and CDR2 as YFSETQ. Trimming removed 1 base from V and 1 base from J, with 8 bases in between. This CDR3 reads CASSLSSGNTEAFF. In DNA, the CDR3 is TGCGCCAGCAGCTTGTCGTCCGGGAACACTGAAGCTTTCTTT.

The V call is TRBV5-8, the J call TRBJ1-5; 7 bases match TRBD1. Trimming cost V 4 bases and J 2 bases; bases outside gene matches: 6. In germline, CDR1 is SGHTS, CDR2 YDEGEE. The CDR3 has 15 residues. This CDR3 is CASSKLDRGNQPQHF. CDR3 coding DNA: TGTGCCAGCAGCAAACTCGACAGGGGCAATCAGCCCCAGCATTTT. Using reference TRBV5-8 and TRBJ1-5 for the parts outside the CDR3, the full variable domain is EAGVTQSPTHLIKTRGQQATLRCSPISGHTSVYWYQQALGLGLQFLLWYDEGEERNRGNFPPRFSGRQFPNYSSELNVNALELEDSALYLCASSKLDRGNQPQHFGDGTRLSIL.

This chain connects TRBV19 to TRBJ1-2; D possibly corresponds to TRBD1 (5 bases). Germline V gene sequence: CDR1 LNHDA, CDR2 SQIVND (reference sequence). The CDR3 loop spans 12 amino acids. V lost 3 bases to trimming and J lost 7 bases, with 9 bases between them. The DNA for the CDR3 is TGTGCCAGTAGTATTCAGGACACTGGCTACACCTTC. This codes for CASSIQDTGYTF.

This clone qualifies as medium-sized (0.01 to 0.1%). This rearrangement joins TRBV30 to TRBJ1-5, with TRBD1 matching 8 bases. CDR3 length: 14 amino acids. Germline V gene sequence: CDR1 GTSNPN, CDR2 SVGIG (reference sequence). The junction had 3 bases not matched to a gene; V was cut back by 5 bases and J by 0 bases. This CDR3 is CAWDGQGSNQPQHF. As DNA, the CDR3 is TGTGCCTGGGACGGACAGGGTAGCAATCAGCCCCAGCATTTT.

The CDR3 is CASSPRGGNAFNEQFF. Here the CDR3 DNA reads TGTGCCAGTAGTCCTCGAGGAGGGAATGCCTTTAATGAGCAGTTCTTC. The chain employs TRBV19 and TRBJ2-1; possible D gene TRBD2, 6 bases. Trimming cost V 5 bases and J 7 bases, with 21 bases left between them. The CDR3 extends over 16 amino acids. Germline V gene data show CDR1 as LNHDA and CDR2 as SQIVND (reference sequence).

This clone was recorded once. This chain uses TRBV7-2 with TRBJ1-6, with D uncertain. V shed 1 base and J shed 13 bases, with 11 bases lying between them. The CDR3 has 13 residues. Germline assignment: CDR1 SGHTA and CDR2 FQGNSA. The CDR3 loop reads CASSLEFVTPLHF. For the CDR3, the DNA is TGTGCCAGCAGCTTAGAATTCGTGACCCCCCTCCACTTT.